This T cell receptor beta chain was captured in a study of blood T cell repertoires in COVID-19. This CDR3 has 15 amino acids. The V segment lost 6 bases and the J segment 0 bases; nucleotides outside the gene matches: 8. Germline CDR1 is LNHDA and CDR2 is SQIVND (reference sequence). The protocol was immunoSEQ multiplex PCR, while the TCRdb copy is restricted to in-frame clones and leaves out a portion. The table has 190,000 or so clones, 90% seen once. The TCR comes from a man aged 50-60 years with acute or convalescent COVID-19. The material sequenced was peripheral blood. V and J are TRBV19 and TRBJ2-7; 7 bases line up with TRBD1. In DNA form, the CDR3 reads TGTGCCAGTAGGACAGGGCACTCGAGCTCCTACGAGCAGTACGTC. It is translated as CASRTGHSSSYEQYV.